The 26 T cell receptor beta chains reported below all come from one sample, sequenced in a study of identical twins. One entry per CDR3 protein, called by TCRdb with MiXCR from the 5' RACE reads. Of 500,000 to 600,000 distinct CDR3 sequences in the sample, under 25% were seen once. Another study also made use of these data, one on T cells expressing NK-cell markers.

Source material: CD4+ T cells sorted from blood. The origin of the receptors is a woman aged 18-29 years in good health.

This clonotype was counted a few times. V is TRBV5-1 and J is TRBJ2-3, with TRBD2 matching 11 bases. Germline V gene data show CDR1 as SGHRS and CDR2 as YFSETQ. This CDR3 spans 13 amino acids. Trimming took 7 bases from V and 5 from J; bases not matched to a gene: 3. The DNA for the CDR3 is TGCGCCAGCGATAGCGGGGGGGAAGATACGCAGTATTTT. As protein: CASDSGGEDTQYF.

This clonotype was counted a few times. The chain combines TRBV20-1 with TRBJ2-3, with D unclear. Germline V gene data show CDR1 as DFQATT and CDR2 as SNEGSKA (reference sequence). CDR3 size: 12 residues. V dropped 2 bases and J dropped 2 bases, with 5 bases sitting between them. The CDR3 bases are TGCAGTGCTAGACCCCACACAGATACGCAGTATTTT. It specifies CSARPHTDTQYF.

The chain has TRBV6-4 and TRBJ2-7; D is perhaps TRBD1 (6 bases). Germline CDR1 MRHNA, CDR2 SNTAGT. The CDR3 consists of 14 residues. Between the trimmed V and J ends, which lost 6 bases and 2 bases, there was a span of 14 bases. The CDR3 bases are TGTGCCAGCAGCCTCCGGGACATAACCTACGAGCAGTACTTC. It translates to CASSLRDITYEQYF.

This clonotype was counted many times. The rearrangement joins TRBV20-1 to TRBJ2-1; D is uncertain. Germline CDR1 reads DFQATT; CDR2 reads SNEGSKA (reference sequence). Trimming stripped 3 bases from V and 7 bases from J, with 7 bases between. This CDR3 comprises 11 residues. CDR3 nucleotides: TGCAGTGCTAGGGTCGGAAATGAGCAGTTCTTC. This encodes CSARVGNEQFF.

The chain joins TRBV21-1 to TRBJ2-5; the table's D call of TRBD2 was not tested on the DNA. TRBV21-1 is an annotated pseudogene. The CDR3 is 15 amino acids. The CDR3 coding sequence is TGTGCCAGCAGCAAAGTCGGAGGGCTTCAAGAGACCCAGTACTTC. Translating it yields CASSKVGGLQETQYF.

V is TRBV19 and J is TRBJ2-1; D is unclear. Germline V lookup: CDR1 LNHDA, CDR2 SQIVND (reference sequence). V lost 6 bases, J lost 7 bases, and 16 bases lay in between. The CDR3 consists of 14 residues. CDR3 amino acids: CASRTSGSTNEQFF. The CDR3, as DNA: TGTGCCAGTAGAACATCCGGGTCCACAAATGAGCAGTTCTTC.

The table lists this clonotype with a few counts. This rearrangement joins TRBV5-1 to TRBJ2-3; no clear D. Germline-derived CDR1 and CDR2 are SGHRS and YFSETQ. This CDR3 region has 14 residues. The V and J ends lost 5 bases and 2 bases respectively, with 12 bases between them. The chain's CDR3 is CASSFGDPTDTQYF. For the CDR3, the DNA is TGCGCCAGCAGTTTTGGAGACCCCACAGATACGCAGTATTTT.

This clonotype appeared a few times. V gene TRBV12-3 or TRBV12-4 combines with J gene TRBJ2-2; 7 nucleotides agree with TRBD1. The length of the CDR3 is 16 residues. The V and J ends lost 6 bases and 4 bases, in that order; junction bases with no gene match: 11. CDR3 residues: CASSRQGPSITGELFF. The DNA for the CDR3 is TGTGCCAGCAGCAGACAGGGCCCCTCAATCACCGGGGAGCTGTTTTTT.

This chain links TRBV5-6 with TRBJ2-2; D is possibly TRBD1 or TRBD2 (5 bases each). The CDR3 totals 12 residues. The germline V gene encodes CDR1 SGHDT and CDR2 YYEEEE. The V end was cut by 4 bases, the J end by 7 bases, with 8 bases between. CDR3 protein: CASSMGDGELFF. The CDR3 DNA is TGTGCCAGCAGCATGGGGGACGGGGAGCTGTTTTTT.

The chain has TRBV5-1 and TRBJ2-3; the D is unclear. Germline V gene sequence: CDR1 SGHRS, CDR2 YFSETQ. This CDR3 is built from 14 residues. V lost 0 bases, J lost 5 bases, and 10 bases lay in between. The CDR3: CASSLETWGDTQYF. The CDR3 nucleotides read TGCGCCAGCAGCTTGGAGACTTGGGGAGATACGCAGTATTTT.

This clonotype was recorded many times. The chain carries TRBV3-1 and TRBJ1-2; 12 bases line up with TRBD1. This CDR3 is built from 15 residues. The V gene end was trimmed by 3 bases and the J gene end by 3 bases; junction bases not matched to a gene: 2. Germline values: CDR1 LGHDT, CDR2 YNNKEL (reference sequence). CDR3 bases: TGTGCCAGCAGCCAGGGGACAGGGGGCGACTATGGCTACACCTTC. Encoded protein: CASSQGTGGDYGYTF.

This clonotype was observed a few times. This sequence joins TRBV29-1 and TRBJ1-3, with D possibly being TRBD1 (6 bases). The V end lost 6 bases, the J end lost 2 bases, and 14 bases lay between the germline ends. Per germline, CDR1 SQVTM and CDR2 ANQGSEA. CDR3 length equals 14 residues. The CDR3 here is CSVQTGSTGNTIYF. In nucleotides, the CDR3 is TGCAGCGTGCAAACAGGGTCCACTGGAAACACCATATATTTT.

This clonotype has only a few counts. The chain is built from TRBV5-1 and TRBJ1-1, with D uncertain. The CDR3 is made up of 14 amino acids. CDR1 is SGHRS and CDR2 is YFSETQ in the germline V gene. V was clipped by 2 bases and J by 1 base, with 9 bases between them. In nucleotides, the CDR3 is TGCGCCAGCAGCTTCCGGAAGGAGAACACTGAAGCTTTCTTT. This gives the protein CASSFRKENTEAFF.

This clonotype showed up just a few times. CDR3 in amino acids: CSARRGSGYAGYNEQFF. CDR3 in DNA: TGCAGTGCTAGGAGGGGGAGCGGGTACGCGGGGTACAATGAGCAGTTCTTC. The chain carries TRBV20-1 and TRBJ2-1, with D perhaps TRBD1 or TRBD2 (6 bases each). CDR3 length: 17 amino acids. V gave up 3 bases and J gave up 4 bases, with 22 bases separating them. Germline V gene sequence: CDR1 DFQATT, CDR2 SNEGSKA (reference sequence).

There are a few counts of this clonotype. V gene TRBV4-3 combines with J gene TRBJ2-7, with a tentative D call TRBD1 (6 bases). Germline-derived CDR1 and CDR2 are LGHNA and YSLEER. With 0 bases removed from V and 0 bases from J, the gap between germline ends came to 15 bases. The CDR3 is 17 amino acids. CDR3 region: CASSQELIRGASYEQYF. The CDR3 DNA reads TGCGCCAGCAGCCAAGAGCTGATCAGGGGCGCCTCCTACGAGCAGTACTTC.

As for this clonotype: This could be a read error, since a much larger clone is one nucleotide away. The chain employs TRBV20-1 and TRBJ2-3; the match to TRBD2 covers 9 bases. Germline lookup yields CDR1 DFQATT and CDR2 SNEGSKA (reference sequence). This CDR3 spans 15 amino acids. This CDR3 is CSARDISGRTDTRYF. The CDR3 DNA follows: TGCAGTGCTAGAGACATTAGCGGGAGAACAGATACGCGGTATTTT.

The sample holds many counts of this clonotype. V is TRBV7-9 and J is TRBJ1-5; tentative D call: TRBD1 (5 bases). There are 15 residues in the CDR3. V lost 6 bases and J lost 4, with 16 bases in between. CDR1 and CDR2 from the germline V gene are SEHNR and FQNEAQ (reference sequence). CDR3 region: CASSPAQGGNQPQHF. CDR3 DNA sequence: TGTGCCAGCAGTCCCGCCCAGGGTGGAAATCAGCCCCAGCATTTT. Full variable domain (rest looked up from reference TRBV7-9 and TRBJ1-5): DTGVSQNPRHKITKRGQNVTFRCDPISEHNRLYWYRQTLGQGPEFLTYFQNEAQLEKSRLLSDRFSAERPKGSFSTLEIQRTEQGDSAMYLCASSPAQGGNQPQHFGDGTRLSIL.

The CDR3 region is CASSQDDLPYGYTF. The CDR3 DNA follows: TGTGCCAGCAGCCAAGACGACCTCCCATATGGCTACACCTTC. The chain combines TRBV3-1 with TRBJ1-2; D gene unclear. The CDR3 runs to 14 residues. V was trimmed by 0 bases and J by 5 bases, leaving 10 bases between them. Germline CDR1 is LGHDT and CDR2 is YNNKEL (reference sequence). Based on the CDR3 plus reference TRBV3-1 and TRBJ1-2, the full variable domain is DTAVSQTPKYLVTQMGNDKSIKCEQNLGHDTMYWYKQDSKKFLKIMFSYNNKELIINETVPNRFSPKSPDKAHLNLHINSLELGDSAVYFCASSQDDLPYGYTFGSGTRLTVV.

V gene TRBV7-6 combines with J gene TRBJ2-7, with D possibly being TRBD1 (6 bases). CDR1 is SGHVS, CDR2 FNYEAQ, per germline. Trimming pared 5 bases from V and 2 bases from J, leaving 16 bases between. The CDR3 has 15 residues. The CDR3 bases are TGTGCCAGCAGCCTGGGGGCTGGCTCCCCCTACGAGCAGTACTTC. It yields the protein CASSLGAGSPYEQYF.

This clonotype was seen a few times. The chain is built from TRBV6-5 and TRBJ2-1; TRBD2 aligns across 9 bases. Germline V gene data show CDR1 as MNHEY and CDR2 as SVGAGI. The trim removed 2 bases at V and 14 bases at J, leaving 10 bases unmatched. This CDR3 is 14 amino acids long. The CDR3 nucleotides read TGTGCCAGCAGTTACACTCCCACCGGGACTAGCAAGTTCTTC. Protein product: CASSYTPTGTSKFF.

This rearrangement joins TRBV20-1 to TRBJ1-5; no reliable D call. In germline, CDR1 is DFQATT, CDR2 SNEGSKA (reference sequence). V lost 3 bases and J 0 bases, leaving 9 bases between the germline ends. This CDR3 is built from 14 residues. CDR3 in DNA: TGCAGTGCTAGCCCTTCGGCTAGCAATCAGCCCCAGCATTTT. Amino acid sequence: CSASPSASNQPQHF.

The chain joins TRBV12-3 or TRBV12-4 to TRBJ2-2; possible D gene TRBD1, 6 bases. V was clipped by 5 bases and J by 6 bases, with 13 bases between them. This CDR3 is built from 14 residues. The CDR3 protein is CASSLQGSPGELFF. The CDR3 DNA reads as TGTGCCAGCAGTCTACAGGGTAGTCCCGGGGAGCTGTTTTTT.

V and J are TRBV7-9 and TRBJ2-6, with D tentatively TRBD2 (5 bases). V lost 5 bases to trimming and J lost 1 base, with 12 bases between them. CDR1 is SEHNR and CDR2 is FQNEAQ in the germline V gene (reference sequence). This CDR3 is built from 16 residues. CDR3 amino acids: CASSPPWRSGANVLTF. The CDR3 nucleotides are TGTGCCAGCAGCCCCCCCTGGAGGTCTGGGGCCAACGTCCTGACTTTC.

This clonotype was detected only a few times. This rearrangement joins TRBV20-1 to TRBJ1-5; 9 positions agree with TRBD1. Germline CDR1 reads DFQATT; CDR2 reads SNEGSKA (reference sequence). The V gene end was trimmed by 6 bases and the J gene end by 4 bases; junction bases not matched to a gene: 7. This CDR3 comprises 14 residues. CDR3 sequence (DNA): TGCAGTGCAACCGCCGGGACAGGGAATCAGCCCCAGCATTTT. It translates to CSATAGTGNQPQHF.

There are a few counts of this clonotype. The chain has TRBV20-1 and TRBJ2-7, with D tentatively TRBD1 (6 bases). Trimming took off 2 bases at V and 3 bases at J, with 8 bases between the two ends. Per germline, CDR1 DFQATT and CDR2 SNEGSKA (reference sequence). CDR3 length: 12 residues. The CDR3 coding sequence is TGCAGTGCTAGACCGACAGGCTACGAGCAGTACTTC. Protein product: CSARPTGYEQYF.

There are a few counts of this clonotype. The V call is TRBV5-1, the J call TRBJ2-3; 14 bases match TRBD2. CDR1 and CDR2 (germline): SGHRS, YFSETQ. With V trimmed by 4 bases and J by 0 bases, 10 bases remained unmatched. The CDR3 extends over 19 amino acids. The CDR3 loop is CASSRPGTSGGTSTDTQYF. The DNA for the CDR3 is TGCGCCAGCAGCAGGCCCGGGACTAGCGGGGGAACTAGCACAGATACGCAGTATTTT.